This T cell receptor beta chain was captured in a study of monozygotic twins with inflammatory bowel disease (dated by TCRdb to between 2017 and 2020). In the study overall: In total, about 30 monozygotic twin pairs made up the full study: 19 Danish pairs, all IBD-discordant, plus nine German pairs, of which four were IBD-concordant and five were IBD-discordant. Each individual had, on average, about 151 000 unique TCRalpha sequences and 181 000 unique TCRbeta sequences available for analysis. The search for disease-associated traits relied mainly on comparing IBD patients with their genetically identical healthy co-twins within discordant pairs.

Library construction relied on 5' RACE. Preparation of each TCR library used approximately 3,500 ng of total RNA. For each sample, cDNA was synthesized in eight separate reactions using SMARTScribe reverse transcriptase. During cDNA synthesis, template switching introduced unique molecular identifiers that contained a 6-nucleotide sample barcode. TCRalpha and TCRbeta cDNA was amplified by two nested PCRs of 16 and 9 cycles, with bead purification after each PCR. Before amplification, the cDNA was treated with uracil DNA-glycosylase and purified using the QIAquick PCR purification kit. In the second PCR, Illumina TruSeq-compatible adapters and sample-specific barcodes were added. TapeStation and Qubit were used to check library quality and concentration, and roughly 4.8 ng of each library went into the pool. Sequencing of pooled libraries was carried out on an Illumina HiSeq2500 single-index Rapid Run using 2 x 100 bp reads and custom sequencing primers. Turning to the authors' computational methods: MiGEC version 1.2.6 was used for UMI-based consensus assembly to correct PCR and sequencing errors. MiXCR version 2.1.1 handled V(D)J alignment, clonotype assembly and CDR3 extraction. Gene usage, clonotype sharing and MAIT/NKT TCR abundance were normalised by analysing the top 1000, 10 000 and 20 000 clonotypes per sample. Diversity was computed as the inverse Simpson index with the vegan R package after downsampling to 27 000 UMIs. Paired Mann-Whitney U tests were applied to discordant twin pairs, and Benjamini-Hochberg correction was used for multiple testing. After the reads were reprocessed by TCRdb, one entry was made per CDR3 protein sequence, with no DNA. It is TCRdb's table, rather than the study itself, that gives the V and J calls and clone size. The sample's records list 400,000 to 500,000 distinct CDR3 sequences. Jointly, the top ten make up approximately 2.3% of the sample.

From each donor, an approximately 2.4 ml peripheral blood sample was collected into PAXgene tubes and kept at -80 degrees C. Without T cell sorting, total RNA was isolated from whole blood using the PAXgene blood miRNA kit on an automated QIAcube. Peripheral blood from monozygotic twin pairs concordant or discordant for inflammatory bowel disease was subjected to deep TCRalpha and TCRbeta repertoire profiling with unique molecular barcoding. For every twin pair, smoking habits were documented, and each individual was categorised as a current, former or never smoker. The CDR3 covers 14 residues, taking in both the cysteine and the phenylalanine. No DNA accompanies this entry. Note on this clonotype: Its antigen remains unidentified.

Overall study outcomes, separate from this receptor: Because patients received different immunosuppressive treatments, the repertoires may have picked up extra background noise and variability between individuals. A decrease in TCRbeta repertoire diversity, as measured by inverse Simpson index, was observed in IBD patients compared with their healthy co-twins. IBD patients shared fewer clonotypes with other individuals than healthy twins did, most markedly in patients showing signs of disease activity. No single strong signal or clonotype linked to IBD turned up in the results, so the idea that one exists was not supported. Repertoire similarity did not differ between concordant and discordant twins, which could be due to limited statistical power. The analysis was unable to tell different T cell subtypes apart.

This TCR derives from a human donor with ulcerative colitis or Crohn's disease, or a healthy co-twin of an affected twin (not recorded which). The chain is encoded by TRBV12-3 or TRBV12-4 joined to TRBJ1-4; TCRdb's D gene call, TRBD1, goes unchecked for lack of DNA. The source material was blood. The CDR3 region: CASTNRGTNEKLFF.